The 26 T cell receptor beta chains below come from one sample, sequenced in a study of shared clonotypes between healthy human individuals. Repertoires were generated with immunoSEQ multiplex PCR, while TCRdb's copy carries only in-frame clones and drops some. The table has 490,000 or so clones, roughly 78% seen once; the top ten hold approximately 12%. Sequencing input: PBMCs. The source is a middle-aged woman in good health. Some clones in this sample may be carry-over from other donors' samples.

Remarks on this clone: A far bigger clonotype differs at one base, so this is likely a read error. This same CDR3 is encoded by further DNA sequences in the sample. The V and J genes are TRBV18 and TRBJ1-1; D may be TRBD1 (6 bases). Germline assignment: CDR1 KGHSH and CDR2 LQKENI. The CDR3 spans 18 residues. CDR3 residues: CASSPSGGPEGPNTEAFF. Written as DNA, the CDR3 is TGTGCCAGCTCACCCTCCGGGGGGCCCGAGGGACCGAACACTGAGGCTTTCTTT. Full variable domain (remainder filled in from reference TRBV18 and TRBJ1-1): NAGVMQNPRHLVRRRGQEARLRCSPMKGHSHVYWYRQLPEEGLKFMVYLQKENIIDESGMPKERFSAEFPKEGPSILRIQQVVRGDSAAYFCASSPSGGPEGPNTEAFFGQGTRLTVV.

With regard to this clone: A read error is likely here: a far larger clone is one base away. The sample has other DNA sequences that encode this CDR3 too. The chain combines TRBV14 with TRBJ1-3; D not resolved. The CDR3 runs to 16 residues. The V gene's germline CDR1 is SGHDN and CDR2 FVKESK. V gave up 0 bases and J gave up 0 bases, with 9 bases separating them. The CDR3 nucleotides read TGTGCCAGCAGCCAAGAATTGCAAAGCTCTGGAAACACCATATATTTT. Its protein product is CASSQELQSSGNTIYF. Variable domain in full (rest from reference TRBV14 and TRBJ1-3): EAGVTQFPSHSVIEKGQTVTLRCDPISGHDNLYWYRRVMGKEIKFLLHFVKESKQDESGMPNNRFLAERTGGTYSTLKVQPAELEDSGVYFCASSQELQSSGNTIYFGEGSWLTVV.

The V gene is TRBV5-1, the J gene TRBJ1-2; no clear D. The germline V gene has CDR1 SGHRS and CDR2 YFSETQ. Trimming stripped 3 bases from V and 6 bases from J, with 15 bases between. The CDR3 spans 14 residues. CDR3 nucleotides: TGCGCCAGCAGCTCCTTATCGGGCCGGGATGGCTACACCTTC. This codes for CASSSLSGRDGYTF.

The V call is TRBV11-2, the J call TRBJ1-5; D might be TRBD1 (6 bases). Germline assignment: CDR1 SGHAT and CDR2 FQNNGV. V lost 4 bases, J lost 5 bases, and 9 bases lay in between. The CDR3 contains 13 residues. CDR3 region: CASSWTADQPQHF. The CDR3 coding sequence is TGTGCCAGCAGCTGGACAGCGGATCAGCCCCAGCATTTT.

The chain recombines TRBV9 with TRBJ1-3; no clear D. The V gene lost 0 bases and the J gene lost 4 bases, with 8 bases spanning the gap. Germline values: CDR1 SGDLS, CDR2 YYNGEE. This CDR3 region has 14 residues. The CDR3: CASSVGAGGNTIYF. The CDR3 DNA reads TGTGCCAGCAGCGTAGGGGCGGGCGGAAACACCATATATTTT. The variable domain in full, with the rest retrieved from reference TRBV9 and TRBJ1-3, is DSGVTQTPKHLITATGQRVTLRCSPRSGDLSVYWYQQSLDQGLQFLIQYYNGEERAKGNILERFSAQQFPDLHSELNLSSLELGDSALYFCASSVGAGGNTIYFGEGSWLTVV.

The gene calls are TRBV5-4 and TRBJ2-7; 11 bases are a match to TRBD2. The CDR3 totals 15 residues. Trimming cost V 4 bases and J 7 bases; bases outside gene matches: 10. From germline, CDR1 is SGHNT and CDR2 YYREEE (reference sequence). The CDR3 sequence is CASSLTSGTEGEQYF. In DNA form, the CDR3 reads TGTGCCAGCAGCCTGACTAGCGGGACGGAGGGGGAGCAGTACTTC.

The chain combines TRBV11-2 with TRBJ2-7, with 8 bases aligning to TRBD2. J lost 4 bases, V lost 5 bases, and 10 bases had no gene match. Germline CDR1 and CDR2: SGHAT and FQNNGV. This CDR3 has 15 residues. CDR3 nucleotides: TGTGCCAGCAGCGTATCTAGCGGGCAAGGTTACGAGCAGTACTTC. Translation: CASSVSSGQGYEQYF.

This clone was found a few times. The rearrangement links TRBV28 to TRBJ2-7; D is ambiguous. Germline CDR1 is MDHEN and CDR2 is SYDVKM. The CDR3 spans 12 residues. Between the trimmed V and J ends, which lost 4 bases and 2 bases, there was a span of 6 bases. The CDR3 region is CASSWATYEQYF. Written as DNA, the CDR3 is TGTGCCAGCAGTTGGGCGACCTACGAGCAGTACTTC. Filled out from reference TRBV28 and TRBJ2-7, the complete variable domain reads DVKVTQSSRYLVKRTGEKVFLECVQDMDHENMFWYRQDPGLGLRLIYFSYDVKMKEKGDIPEGYSVSREKKERFSLILESASTNQTSMYLCASSWATYEQYFGPGTRLTVT.

V and J are TRBV7-8 and TRBJ1-3; 7 bases match TRBD1. The germline V gene encodes CDR1 SGHVS and CDR2 FQNEAQ. Trimming took 1 base from V and 6 from J; bases not matched to a gene: 6. This CDR3 is 15 amino acids long. The CDR3 DNA is TGTGCCAGCAGCTTAGACGCCAGGGGGACAAACACCATATATTTT. It yields the protein CASSLDARGTNTIYF. The full variable domain, in which reference TRBV7-8 and TRBJ1-3 provide the parts outside the CDR3, is GAGVSQSPRYKVAKRGQDVALRCDPISGHVSLFWYQQALGQGPEFLTYFQNEAQLDKSGLPSDRFFAERPEGSVSTLKIQRTQQEDSAVYLCASSLDARGTNTIYFGEGSWLTVV.

For this clone: Within the sample, other DNA sequences also encode this same CDR3. V usage is TRBV9 and J usage is TRBJ2-1; D is undetermined. V lost 0 bases, J lost 2 bases, and 6 bases lay in between. Germline CDR1 SGDLS, CDR2 YYNGEE. The CDR3 totals 14 residues. CDR3 nucleotide sequence: TGTGCCAGCAGCGTAGTGTTAGCCTACAATGAGCAGTTCTTC. Translated, it gives CASSVVLAYNEQFF.

J is TRBJ2-5 and V is TRBV19, with a weak D call TRBD1 (6 bases). The CDR3 spans 13 residues. The ends were cut back, 4 bases at V and 5 bases at J, with 11 bases in the middle. Germline CDR1 reads LNHDA; CDR2 reads SQIVND (reference sequence). This CDR3 is CASSNRRGETQYF. The CDR3 DNA is TGTGCCAGTAGTAACCGCAGGGGTGAGACCCAGTACTTC.

The chain recombines TRBV4-1 with TRBJ1-4, with 7 bases identical to TRBD1. CDR3 length: 17 residues. J gave up 0 bases and V 2 bases, and 6 bases lay outside the gene matches. CDR1 MGHRA and CDR2 YSYEKL come from the germline V gene. The chain's CDR3 is CASSQSGQPSTNEKLFF. The CDR3 nucleotides read TGCGCCAGCAGCCAATCGGGACAGCCTTCAACTAATGAAAAACTGTTTTTT.

This rearrangement joins TRBV5-1 to TRBJ2-7, with 10 bases lining up with TRBD1. The CDR3 loop spans 14 amino acids. Germline CDR1 and CDR2: SGHRS and YFSETQ. Trimming took 4 bases from V and 5 from J; bases not matched to a gene: 6. CDR3 DNA: TGCGCCAGCAGCAAAGGACAGGGGGGGAACGAGCAGTACTTC. Translated: CASSKGQGGNEQYF.

The V call is TRBV7-3, the J call TRBJ2-1; TRBD1 or TRBD2 may be the D gene (5 bases each). This CDR3 comprises 11 residues. V lost 2 bases and J 9 bases, leaving 5 bases between the germline ends. CDR1 and CDR2 from the germline V gene are SGHTA and FQGTGA. CDR3 region: CASSLGGEQFF. The CDR3 nucleotides are TGTGCCAGCAGCTTAGGGGGTGAGCAGTTCTTC.

The V and J genes are TRBV19 and TRBJ2-7; 9 bases line up with TRBD2. Germline assignment: CDR1 LNHDA and CDR2 SQIVND (reference sequence). Trimming cost V 5 bases and J 5 bases; bases outside gene matches: 7. This CDR3 contains 14 residues. In DNA, the CDR3 is TGTGCCAGTAGTCTCCGTAGCGGGAGACACGAGCAGTACTTC. Translating gives CASSLRSGRHEQYF.

The rearrangement joins TRBV28 to TRBJ1-1; D perhaps matches TRBD1 (6 bases). CDR1 is MDHEN and CDR2 is SYDVKM in the germline V gene. CDR3 length equals 14 residues. V shed 7 bases and J shed 4 bases, with 16 bases lying between them. CDR3 region: CASNQQGRGTEAFF. CDR3 in DNA: TGTGCCAGCAACCAACAGGGTAGGGGCACTGAAGCTTTCTTT.

J is TRBJ1-2 and V is TRBV25-1; 7 positions agree with TRBD1. CDR3 length: 15 residues. Germline loops: CDR1 MGHDK, CDR2 SYGVNS. V dropped 1 base and J dropped 5; count of bases not matched to a gene: 7. CDR3 region: CASSESTGFRYGYTF. CDR3 DNA sequence: TGTGCCAGCAGTGAATCGACAGGGTTTCGATATGGCTACACCTTC.

The chain recombines TRBV9 with TRBJ1-6, with TRBD1 matching over 9 bases. Germline trimming cut 0 bases from V and 2 bases from J; bases unmatched to any gene: 9. The germline gives CDR1 SGDLS, CDR2 YYNGEE. CDR3 size: 19 residues. CDR3 loop: CASSVDPGDRVTYNSPLHF. The CDR3 DNA reads as TGTGCCAGCAGCGTAGACCCCGGGGACAGGGTAACCTATAATTCACCCCTCCACTTT. The whole variable domain, filled in from reference TRBV9 and TRBJ1-6, reads DSGVTQTPKHLITATGQRVTLRCSPRSGDLSVYWYQQSLDQGLQFLIQYYNGEERAKGNILERFSAQQFPDLHSELNLSSLELGDSALYFCASSVDPGDRVTYNSPLHFGNGTRLTVT.

The rearrangement joins TRBV5-6 to TRBJ2-1; D possibly corresponds to TRBD1 (5 bases). Germline values: CDR1 SGHDT, CDR2 YYEEEE. This CDR3 region has 16 residues. Deletions cut 4 bases from V and 3 bases from J, with 17 bases between. This chain's CDR3 is CASSLLVTAVYNEQFF. The CDR3 DNA reads as TGTGCCAGCAGCCTACTCGTGACAGCCGTCTACAATGAGCAGTTCTTC.

In DNA form, the CDR3 reads TGTGCCATCAGTCCCACCGCCCCAAACACAGATACGCAGTATTTT. This codes for CAISPTAPNTDTQYF. The genes are TRBV10-3 and TRBJ2-3; D is unresolved. CDR1 ENHRY and CDR2 SYGVKD come from the germline V gene. This CDR3 is built from 15 residues. The V gene lost 5 bases and the J gene lost 2 bases, with 14 bases spanning the gap.

This clone has a handful of counts. The chain combines TRBV29-1 with TRBJ2-7, with 7 nucleotides matching TRBD1. This CDR3 has 15 residues. CDR1 SQVTM and CDR2 ANQGSEA come from the germline V gene. V dropped 4 bases and J dropped 0; count of bases not matched to a gene: 9. The CDR3 loop is CSVGYRGFLSYEQYF. CDR3 in DNA: TGCAGCGTTGGTTACAGGGGTTTTCTCTCCTACGAGCAGTACTTC.

CDR3 coding DNA: TGTGCCAGCAGCTTAGAGGCAGCCCTTTACTATGGCTACACCTTC. Protein product: CASSLEAALYYGYTF. The chain links TRBV7-8 to TRBJ1-2; D remains ambiguous. The CDR3 spans 15 residues. V dropped 1 base and J dropped 3 bases, with 12 bases sitting between them. Germline V gene sequence: CDR1 SGHVS, CDR2 FQNEAQ.

V and J are TRBV27 and TRBJ1-2; weak D call: TRBD1 (5 bases). CDR3 length: 16 amino acids. CDR1 MNHEY and CDR2 SMNVEV come from the germline V gene (reference sequence). V lost 0 bases, J lost 3 bases, and 14 bases lay in between. Here the CDR3 DNA reads TGTGCCAGCAGTTTATCTTTTCCGACGGGGCACTATGGCTACACCTTC. Protein product: CASSLSFPTGHYGYTF.

The chain has TRBV18 and TRBJ1-1, with 7 bases lining up with TRBD1. V dropped 1 base and J dropped 8; count of bases not matched to a gene: 10. The CDR3 covers 15 residues. Germline V gene lookup returns CDR1 KGHSH and CDR2 LQKENI. The CDR3 sequence: CASSPLVLGTVEAFF. CDR3 sequence (DNA): TGTGCCAGCTCACCACTAGTTTTGGGGACAGTGGAAGCTTTCTTT.

This clone occurred once. This rearrangement joins TRBV29-1 to TRBJ2-7; 8 bases match TRBD2. Per germline, CDR1 SQVTM and CDR2 ANQGSEA. With 7 bases clipped from V and 2 bases from J, the junction kept 7 bases outside the gene matches. The CDR3 sequence is 13 residues long. CDR3 sequence: CSASGSIPYEQYF. DNA of the CDR3: TGCAGCGCGAGCGGGAGTATCCCCTACGAGCAGTACTTC.

This chain connects TRBV5-1 to TRBJ2-5; TRBD2 matches 9 bases. The length of the CDR3 is 16 residues. The germline V gene has CDR1 SGHRS and CDR2 YFSETQ. Trimming took 4 bases from V and 3 from J; bases not matched to a gene: 10. CDR3: CASSGGLAYFEETQYF. CDR3 DNA: TGCGCCAGCAGCGGAGGACTAGCGTACTTTGAAGAGACCCAGTACTTC.